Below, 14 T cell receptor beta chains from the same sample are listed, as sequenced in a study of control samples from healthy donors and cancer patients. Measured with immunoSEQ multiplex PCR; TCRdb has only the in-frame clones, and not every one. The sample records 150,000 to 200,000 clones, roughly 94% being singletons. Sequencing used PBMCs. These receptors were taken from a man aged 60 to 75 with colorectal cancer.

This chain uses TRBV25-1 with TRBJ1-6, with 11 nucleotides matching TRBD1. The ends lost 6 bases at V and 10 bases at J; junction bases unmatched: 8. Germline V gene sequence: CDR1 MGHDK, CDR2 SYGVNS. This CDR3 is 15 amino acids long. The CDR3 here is CASRRTGGRGSPLHF. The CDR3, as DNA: TGTGCCAGCAGACGGACAGGGGGCAGGGGATCACCCCTCCACTTT.

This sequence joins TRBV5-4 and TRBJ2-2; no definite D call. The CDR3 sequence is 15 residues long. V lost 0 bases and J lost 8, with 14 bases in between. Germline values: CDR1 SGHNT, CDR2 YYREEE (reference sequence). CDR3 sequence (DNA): TGTGCCAGCAGCTTGGCCTTGGAGTCCAAGGGGGAGCTGTTTTTT. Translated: CASSLALESKGELFF.

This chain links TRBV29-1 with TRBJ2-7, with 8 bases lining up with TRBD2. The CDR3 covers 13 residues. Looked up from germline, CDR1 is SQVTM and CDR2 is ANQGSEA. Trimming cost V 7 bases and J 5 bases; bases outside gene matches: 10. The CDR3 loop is CSARTSYLDEQYF. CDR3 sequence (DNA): TGCAGCGCCAGGACTAGCTATCTGGACGAGCAGTACTTC.

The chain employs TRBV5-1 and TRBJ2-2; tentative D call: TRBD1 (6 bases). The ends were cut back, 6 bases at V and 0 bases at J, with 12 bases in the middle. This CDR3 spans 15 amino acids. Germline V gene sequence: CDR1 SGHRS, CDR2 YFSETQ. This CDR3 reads CASNSRGTNTGELFF. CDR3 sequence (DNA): TGCGCCAGCAACTCAAGGGGGACGAACACCGGGGAGCTGTTTTTT.

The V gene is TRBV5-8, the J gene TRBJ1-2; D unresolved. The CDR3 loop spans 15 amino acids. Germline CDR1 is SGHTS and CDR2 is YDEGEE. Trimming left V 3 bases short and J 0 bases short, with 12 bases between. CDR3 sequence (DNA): TGTGCCAGCAGCTGGGGAGAAAGGACTAACTATGGCTACACCTTC. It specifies CASSWGERTNYGYTF.

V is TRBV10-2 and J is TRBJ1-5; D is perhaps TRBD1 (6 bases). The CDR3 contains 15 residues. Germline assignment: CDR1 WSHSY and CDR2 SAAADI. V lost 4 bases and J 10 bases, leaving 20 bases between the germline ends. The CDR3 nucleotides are TGCGCCAGCAGTGTGCAGGGGACGGGAACCAGTCCCCAGCATTTT. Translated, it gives CASSVQGTGTSPQHF.

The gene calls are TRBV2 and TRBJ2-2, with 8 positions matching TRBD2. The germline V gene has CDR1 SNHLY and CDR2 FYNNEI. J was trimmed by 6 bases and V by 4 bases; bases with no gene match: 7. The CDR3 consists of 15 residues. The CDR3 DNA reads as TGTGCCAGCAGTGGTCAGCGGGGGATACCCGGGGAGCTGTTTTTT. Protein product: CASSGQRGIPGELFF.

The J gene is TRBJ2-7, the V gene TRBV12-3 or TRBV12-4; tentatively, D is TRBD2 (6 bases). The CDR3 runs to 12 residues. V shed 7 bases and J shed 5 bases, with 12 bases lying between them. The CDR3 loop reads CASTTGTDEQYF. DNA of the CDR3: TGTGCCAGCACTACCGGGACTGACGAGCAGTACTTC.

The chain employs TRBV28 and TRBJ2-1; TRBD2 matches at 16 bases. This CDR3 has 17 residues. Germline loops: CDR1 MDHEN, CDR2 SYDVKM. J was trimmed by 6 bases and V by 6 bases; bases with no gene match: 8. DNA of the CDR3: TGTGCCAGCAGCGCTCCGGGACTAGCGGGGGGGCGCAATGAGCAGTTCTTC. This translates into CASSAPGLAGGRNEQFF.

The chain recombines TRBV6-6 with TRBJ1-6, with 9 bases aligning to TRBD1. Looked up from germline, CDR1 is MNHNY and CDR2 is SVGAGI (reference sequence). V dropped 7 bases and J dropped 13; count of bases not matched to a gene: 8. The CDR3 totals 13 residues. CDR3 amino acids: CASNSGTGSPLHF. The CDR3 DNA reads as TGTGCCAGCAACTCCGGGACAGGGTCTCCCCTCCACTTT.

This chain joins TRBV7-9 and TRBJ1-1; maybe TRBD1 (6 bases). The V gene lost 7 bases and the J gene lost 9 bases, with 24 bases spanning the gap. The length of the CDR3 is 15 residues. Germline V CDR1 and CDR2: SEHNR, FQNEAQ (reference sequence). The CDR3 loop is CASTTTQRGGSQAFF. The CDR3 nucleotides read TGTGCCAGCACCACTACCCAAAGAGGGGGGAGCCAAGCTTTCTTT.

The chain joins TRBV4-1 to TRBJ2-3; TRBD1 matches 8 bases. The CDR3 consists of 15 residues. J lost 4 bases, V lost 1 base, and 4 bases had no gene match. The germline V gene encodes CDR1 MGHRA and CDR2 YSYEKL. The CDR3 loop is CASSQAPTGADTQYF. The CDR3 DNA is TGCGCCAGCAGCCAAGCCCCGACAGGGGCAGATACGCAGTATTTT.

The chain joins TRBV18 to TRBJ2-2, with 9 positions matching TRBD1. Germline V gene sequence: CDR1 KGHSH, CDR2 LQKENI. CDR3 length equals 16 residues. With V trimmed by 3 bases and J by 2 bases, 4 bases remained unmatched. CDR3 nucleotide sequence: TGTGCCAGCTCACCTATTACAGGGGGCAACACCGGGGAGCTGTTTTTT. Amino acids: CASSPITGGNTGELFF.

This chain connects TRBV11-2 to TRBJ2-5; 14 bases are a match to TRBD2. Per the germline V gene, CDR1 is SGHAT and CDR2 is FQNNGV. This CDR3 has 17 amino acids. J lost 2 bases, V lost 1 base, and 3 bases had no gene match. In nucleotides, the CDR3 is TGTGCCAGCAGCTTAGGACTAGCGGGGGGGTGGCAAGAGACCCAGTACTTC. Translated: CASSLGLAGGWQETQYF.